Listed here are 28 T cell receptor beta chains from one sample, sequenced in a study of blood T cell repertoires in COVID-19. Profiling relied on immunoSEQ multiplex PCR, and the TCRdb table lists in-frame clones only, not all of them. Found here are over 200,000 clones, 80% of them singletons; the top ten hold around 5.1%. Material: peripheral blood. The receptors derive from a human donor in a cohort sampled during active COVID-19.

The V call is TRBV4-3, the J call TRBJ2-1; 11 nucleotides line up with TRBD1. Trimming removed 4 bases from V and 3 bases from J; junction bases left unmatched: 2. In germline, CDR1 is LGHNA, CDR2 YSLEER. This CDR3 has 15 amino acids. DNA for the CDR3: TGCGCCAGCAGCCCGGACAGGGGGCTCTACAATGAGCAGTTCTTC. As protein: CASSPDRGLYNEQFF.

The genes are TRBV5-4 and TRBJ2-7; a possible D gene is TRBD2 (6 bases). Trimming removed 2 bases from V and 3 bases from J, with 15 bases in between. The CDR3 extends over 15 amino acids. CDR1 SGHNT and CDR2 YYREEE come from the germline V gene (reference sequence). The CDR3 DNA is TGTGCCAGCAGCTTTCGGGCTAGCGCTTTCTACGAGCAGTACTTC. Translated, it gives CASSFRASAFYEQYF.

CDR3 coding DNA: TGTGCCACCAGCAGAGGTCCGGGACAGACAACCTACGAGCAGTACTTC. Its translation is CATSRGPGQTTYEQYF. The V and J genes are TRBV15 and TRBJ2-7; 7 bases are a match to TRBD1. The germline V gene encodes CDR1 LNHNV and CDR2 YYDKDF (reference sequence). The V segment lost 1 base and the J segment 2 bases; nucleotides outside the gene matches: 8. CDR3 length: 16 residues.

The chain couples TRBV7-3 to TRBJ2-2; 11 bases are shared with TRBD2. The CDR3 length is 16 residues. The germline V gene encodes CDR1 SGHTA and CDR2 FQGTGA. The V and J ends lost 5 bases and 2 bases, in that order; junction bases with no gene match: 4. In nucleotides, the CDR3 is TGTGCCAGCAGCCGTGGACTAGCGGGCAACACCGGGGAGCTGTTTTTT. Its translation: CASSRGLAGNTGELFF.

CDR3: CASSQELGTGDREQYF. The CDR3 nucleotides are TGTGCCAGCAGCCAAGAGCTCGGGACAGGGGATCGGGAGCAGTACTTC. J is TRBJ2-7 and V is TRBV4-2; 10 bases line up with TRBD1. The junction had 9 bases not matched to a gene; V was cut back by 0 bases and J by 7 bases. Germline V gene sequence: CDR1 LGHNA, CDR2 YNFKEQ. The CDR3 has 16 amino acids.

The rearrangement links TRBV5-1 to TRBJ2-2, with D perhaps matching TRBD2 (5 bases). This CDR3 is built from 14 residues. V was shortened by 0 bases and J by 4 bases, with 7 bases between the two germline ends. From germline, CDR1 is SGHRS and CDR2 YFSETQ. CDR3 loop: CASSLAGGTGELFF. The DNA of the CDR3 is TGCGCCAGCAGCTTGGCAGGAGGCACCGGGGAGCTGTTTTTT. The variable domain in full, with the rest retrieved from reference TRBV5-1 and TRBJ2-2, is KAGVTQTPRYLIKTRGQQVTLSCSPISGHRSVSWYQQTPGQGLQFLFEYFSETQRNKGNFPGRFSGRQFSNSRSEMNVSTLELGDSALYLCASSLAGGTGELFFGEGSRLTVL.

The J gene is TRBJ1-1, the V gene TRBV10-3; 11 bases agree with TRBD1. This CDR3 comprises 14 residues. Germline assignment: CDR1 ENHRY and CDR2 SYGVKD. V lost 8 bases to trimming and J lost 4 bases; unmatched junction nucleotides: 6. DNA of the CDR3: TGTGCCATCCGATCTGGACAGGGGGCCACTGAAGCTTTCTTT. It codes for CAIRSGQGATEAFF.

This chain links TRBV18 with TRBJ2-7; tentative D call: TRBD1 (9 bases). This CDR3 has 20 residues. Trimming left V 1 base short and J 0 bases short, with 25 bases between. Germline values: CDR1 KGHSH, CDR2 LQKENI. The DNA of the CDR3 is TGTGCCAGCTCACCACGGGGACAGGGCTTAACTAGCGGCCTCTCCTACGAGCAGTACTTC. This codes for CASSPRGQGLTSGLSYEQYF.

This sequence joins TRBV9 and TRBJ2-1; 9 bases are a match to TRBD2. The CDR3 is made up of 15 amino acids. Unmatched junction bases numbered 12, after V lost 4 bases and J lost 10 bases. Germline CDR1 reads SGDLS; CDR2 reads YYNGEE. CDR3 sequence: CASSLGLALEEEQFF. The CDR3 DNA follows: TGTGCCAGCAGCTTGGGACTAGCCCTGGAAGAGGAGCAGTTCTTC.

The chain recombines TRBV9 with TRBJ2-2, with D maybe TRBD1 (5 bases). The CDR3 loop spans 15 amino acids. V lost 0 bases and J lost 3, with 9 bases in between. The germline V gene encodes CDR1 SGDLS and CDR2 YYNGEE. The CDR3 protein is CASSVARVDTGELFF. The CDR3 DNA sequence: TGTGCCAGCAGCGTAGCCAGGGTTGACACCGGGGAGCTGTTTTTT.

This clone was counted a single time. The chain recombines TRBV7-2 with TRBJ2-5; 15 nucleotides align to TRBD2. The CDR3 runs to 17 residues. The germline V gene encodes CDR1 SGHTA and CDR2 FQGNSA. The ends lost 5 bases at V and 5 bases at J; junction bases unmatched: 9. The CDR3 DNA reads as TGTGCCAGCAGCCAAGGACTAGCGGGAGGGCCTCGTGAGACCCAGTACTTC. It codes for CASSQGLAGGPRETQYF. Drawing the rest from reference TRBV7-2 and TRBJ2-5, the complete variable domain is GAGVSQSPSNKVTEKGKDVELRCDPISGHTALYWYRQSLGQGLEFLIYFQGNSAPDKSGLPSDRFSAERTGGSVSTLTIQRTQQEDSAVYLCASSQGLAGGPRETQYFGPGTRLLVL.

This chain connects TRBV4-3 to TRBJ1-2, with no clear D. V was pared by 1 base and J by 3 bases, with 9 bases between. Germline CDR1 LGHNA, CDR2 YSLEER. CDR3 length: 14 amino acids. In nucleotides, the CDR3 is TGCGCCAGCAGCCAAGTCTCGCAGTACTATGGCTACACCTTC. Protein: CASSQVSQYYGYTF.

This clone was observed a single time. This sample also contains other DNA sequences that code for the same CDR3. V gene TRBV24-1 combines with J gene TRBJ2-1; perhaps TRBD2 as D (6 bases). The CDR3 loop spans 16 amino acids. The ends were cut back, 1 base at V and 0 bases at J, with 9 bases in the middle. The germline gives CDR1 KGHDR, CDR2 SFDVKD. This chain's CDR3 is CATSDLAGGSYNEQFF. The DNA of the CDR3 is TGTGCCACCAGTGATTTAGCCGGGGGCTCCTACAATGAGCAGTTCTTC.

The chain combines TRBV5-1 with TRBJ2-3, with 10 bases matching TRBD2. CDR3 length equals 19 residues. Germline V lookup: CDR1 SGHRS, CDR2 YFSETQ. The junction had 14 bases not matched to a gene; V was cut back by 4 bases and J by 0 bases. The CDR3 DNA reads TGCGCCAGCAGCCCATGGACTAGCGGACTGGCCAAAAGCACAGATACGCAGTATTTT. Protein product: CASSPWTSGLAKSTDTQYF. Together with reference TRBV5-1 and TRBJ2-3, the CDR3 gives the full variable domain: KAGVTQTPRYLIKTRGQQVTLSCSPISGHRSVSWYQQTPGQGLQFLFEYFSETQRNKGNFPGRFSGRQFSNSRSEMNVSTLELGDSALYLCASSPWTSGLAKSTDTQYFGPGTRLTVL.

V is TRBV28 and J is TRBJ1-3; the match to TRBD1 covers 8 bases. This CDR3 has 14 amino acids. The germline gives CDR1 MDHEN, CDR2 SYDVKM. J gave up 3 bases and V 8 bases, and 6 bases lay outside the gene matches. The CDR3 loop reads CASLLDRGGNTIYF. The CDR3 DNA follows: TGTGCCAGCCTATTAGACAGGGGTGGAAACACCATATATTTT.

The chain has TRBV28 and TRBJ2-3; no firm D call. With 5 bases removed from V and 2 bases from J, the gap between germline ends came to 17 bases. There are 16 residues in the CDR3. From germline, CDR1 is MDHEN and CDR2 SYDVKM. The CDR3 nucleotides are TGTGCCAGCAGTACCCCCCGTGCCTACTACACAGATACGCAGTATTTT. As protein: CASSTPRAYYTDTQYF.

This clone was seen at least ten times. Other nucleotide sequences in the sample specify the same CDR3. This chain connects TRBV28 to TRBJ2-7; 8 bases agree with TRBD2. After removal of 2 bases from V and 3 bases from J, the junction contained 6 bases not matched to a gene. The CDR3 runs 15 residues. Looked up from germline, CDR1 is MDHEN and CDR2 is SYDVKM. CDR3 region: CASSLAGGTVYEQYF. DNA of the CDR3: TGTGCCAGCAGTTTAGCGGGAGGCACCGTCTACGAGCAGTACTTC.

V is TRBV10-3 and J is TRBJ1-3, with TRBD1 identical over 7 bases. The CDR3 totals 19 residues. Germline V gene data show CDR1 as ENHRY and CDR2 as SYGVKD. The junction had 20 bases not matched to a gene; V was cut back by 5 bases and J by 4 bases. The CDR3 region has the DNA TGTGCCATCAGTCCGCGACAGGGAGAAGTGGTGTTAGCAGGAAACACCATATATTTT. Residues: CAISPRQGEVVLAGNTIYF.

V and J are TRBV7-8 and TRBJ2-7, with 10 nucleotides matching TRBD2. Unmatched junction bases numbered 7, after V lost 8 bases and J lost 0 bases. The germline CDR1 and CDR2 sequences are SGHVS and FQNEAQ. CDR3 length equals 15 residues. CDR3 coding DNA: TGTGCCAGCGCCCCGGGACTAGCGAGCTCCTACGAGCAGTACTTC. Translation gives CASAPGLASSYEQYF.

This clone was detected once. The chain has TRBV18 and TRBJ1-2; the D gene is possibly TRBD1 (5 bases). The ends were cut back, 5 bases at V and 6 bases at J, with 13 bases in the middle. The germline V gene has CDR1 KGHSH and CDR2 LQKENI. This CDR3 has 13 residues. CDR3 nucleotide sequence: TGTGCCAGCTCATCTACGGGGGGAGATGGCTACACCTTC. This encodes CASSSTGGDGYTF.

V and J are TRBV14 and TRBJ1-2; maybe TRBD1 (5 bases). The germline V gene has CDR1 SGHDN and CDR2 FVKESK. The CDR3 is 13 residues long. V lost 4 bases and J 5 bases, leaving 11 bases between the germline ends. In nucleotides, the CDR3 is TGTGCCAGCAGCCTACAGGTTGGGTATGGCTACACCTTC. Translation: CASSLQVGYGYTF.

V usage is TRBV6-1 and J usage is TRBJ1-3; 8 bases match TRBD1. After removal of 2 bases from V and 8 bases from J, the junction contained 11 bases not matched to a gene. This CDR3 is 16 amino acids long. CDR1 is MNHNS and CDR2 is SASEGT in the germline V gene. CDR3 in amino acids: CASSERRGQGGHTIYF. Here the CDR3 DNA reads TGTGCCAGCAGTGAAAGGAGAGGACAGGGAGGACACACCATATATTTT.

The chain links TRBV19 to TRBJ1-1; tentatively, D is TRBD1 (5 bases). V lost 3 bases to trimming and J lost 5 bases, with 19 bases between them. This CDR3 has 16 amino acids. Germline values: CDR1 LNHDA, CDR2 SQIVND (reference sequence). DNA for the CDR3: TGTGCCAGTAGTATGGCCCCCGGAAGGGGAGGAACTGAAGCTTTCTTT. It encodes CASSMAPGRGGTEAFF. Variable domain in full (rest from reference TRBV19 and TRBJ1-1): DGGITQSPKYLFRKEGQNVTLSCEQNLNHDAMYWYRQDPGQGLRLIYYSQIVNDFQKGDIAEGYSVSREKKESFPLTVTSAQKNPTAFYLCASSMAPGRGGTEAFFGQGTRLTVV.

This clone was seen a few times. The chain carries TRBV18 and TRBJ1-1, with D hard to call. CDR3 length equals 12 residues. CDR1 is KGHSH, CDR2 LQKENI, per germline. The V end lost 2 bases, the J end lost 11 bases, and 12 bases lay between the germline ends. CDR3 in DNA: TGTGCCAGCTCACCAACTGGATGGGAGGCTTTCTTT. Translating gives CASSPTGWEAFF.

The gene calls are TRBV28 and TRBJ1-2; a weak D match, TRBD1 (6 bases). This CDR3 region has 15 residues. Germline V gives CDR1 MDHEN, CDR2 SYDVKM. Trimming pared 5 bases from V and 4 bases from J, leaving 17 bases between. CDR3 DNA sequence: TGTGCCAGCAGTCCACAGGGTAGGCCCGTCTATGGCTACACCTTC. It is translated as CASSPQGRPVYGYTF.

This clone was observed once. The V call is TRBV7-2, the J call TRBJ2-7, with 10 bases aligning to TRBD2. The CDR3 has 16 residues. The V segment lost 4 bases and the J segment 0 bases; nucleotides outside the gene matches: 6. Germline CDR1 and CDR2: SGHTA and FQGNSA. CDR3 in amino acids: CASSSDSGRYSYEQYF. Written as DNA, the CDR3 is TGTGCCAGCAGCTCAGATAGCGGGAGGTACTCCTACGAGCAGTACTTC.

The chain carries TRBV6-5 and TRBJ1-3; no clear D. Trimming shortened V by 2 bases and J by 0 bases, and 8 bases separated the two germline ends. Looked up from germline, CDR1 is MNHEY and CDR2 is SVGAGI. The CDR3 has 15 amino acids. The CDR3 DNA reads as TGTGCCAGCAGTTACGGCCGAAACTCTGGAAACACCATATATTTT. This translates into CASSYGRNSGNTIYF.

The gene calls are TRBV5-6 and TRBJ2-7; a weak D match, TRBD2 (6 bases). Trimming shortened V by 3 bases and J by 4 bases, and 14 bases separated the two germline ends. The CDR3 has 14 amino acids. CDR1 SGHDT and CDR2 YYEEEE come from the germline V gene. CDR3 in amino acids: CASSSSDYLYEQYF. The CDR3 nucleotides are TGTGCCAGCAGCTCTAGCGATTACCTTTACGAGCAGTACTTC.